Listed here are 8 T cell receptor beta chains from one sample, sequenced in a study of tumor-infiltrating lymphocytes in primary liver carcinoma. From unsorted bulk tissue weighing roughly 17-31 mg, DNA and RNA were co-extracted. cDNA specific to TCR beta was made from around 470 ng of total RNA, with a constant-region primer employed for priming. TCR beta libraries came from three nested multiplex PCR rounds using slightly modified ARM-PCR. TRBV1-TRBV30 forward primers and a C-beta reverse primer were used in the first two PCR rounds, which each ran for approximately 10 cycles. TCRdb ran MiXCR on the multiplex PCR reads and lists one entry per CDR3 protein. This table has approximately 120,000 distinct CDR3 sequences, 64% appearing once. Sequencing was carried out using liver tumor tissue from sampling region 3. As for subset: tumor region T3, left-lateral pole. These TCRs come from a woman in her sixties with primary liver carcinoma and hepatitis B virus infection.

CDR3 in amino acids: CAISESSGRIYNEQFF. The CDR3 region has the DNA TGTGCCATCAGTGAGTCTAGCGGGAGGATCTACAATGAGCAGTTCTTC. The chain carries TRBV10-3 and TRBJ2-1, with 10 bases fitting TRBD2. The CDR3 runs to 16 residues. With V trimmed by 0 bases and J by 3 bases, 2 bases remained unmatched. CDR1 and CDR2 from the germline V gene are ENHRY and SYGVKD.

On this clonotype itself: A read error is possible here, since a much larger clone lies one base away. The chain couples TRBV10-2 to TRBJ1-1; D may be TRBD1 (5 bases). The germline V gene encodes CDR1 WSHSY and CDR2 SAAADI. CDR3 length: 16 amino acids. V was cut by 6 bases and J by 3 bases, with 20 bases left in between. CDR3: CASRSRLRGRDTEAFF. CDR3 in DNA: TGCGCCAGCAGATCACGATTGAGGGGCCGGGACACTGAAGCTTTCTTT.

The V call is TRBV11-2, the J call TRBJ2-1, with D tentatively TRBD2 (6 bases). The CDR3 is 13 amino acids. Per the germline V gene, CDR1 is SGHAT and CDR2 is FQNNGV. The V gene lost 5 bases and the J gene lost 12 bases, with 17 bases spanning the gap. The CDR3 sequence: CASSLEGTGVQFF. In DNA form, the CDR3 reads TGTGCCAGCAGCCTGGAGGGGACCGGTGTGCAGTTCTTC.

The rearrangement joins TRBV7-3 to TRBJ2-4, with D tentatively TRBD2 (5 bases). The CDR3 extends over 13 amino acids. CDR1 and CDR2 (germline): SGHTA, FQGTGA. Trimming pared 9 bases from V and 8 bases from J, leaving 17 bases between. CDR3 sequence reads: CARSGKGSYIQYF. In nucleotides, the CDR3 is TGTGCCAGGAGCGGAAAGGGATCGTACATTCAGTACTTC.

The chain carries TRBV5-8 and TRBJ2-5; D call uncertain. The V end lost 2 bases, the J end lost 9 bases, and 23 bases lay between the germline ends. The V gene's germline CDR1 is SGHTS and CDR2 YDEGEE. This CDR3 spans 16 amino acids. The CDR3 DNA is TGTGCCAGCAGCTTTCCATCCGACTGGATCAGAGATCCCCAGTACTTC. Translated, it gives CASSFPSDWIRDPQYF.

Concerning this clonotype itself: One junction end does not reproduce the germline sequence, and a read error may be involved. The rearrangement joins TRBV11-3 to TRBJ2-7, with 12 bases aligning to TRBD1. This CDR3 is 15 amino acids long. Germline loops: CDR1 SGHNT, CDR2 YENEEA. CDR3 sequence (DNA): TGTGTCAGCAGCTTGGGGACAGGGGGCCCCCTCGAGCAGTACTTC. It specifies CVSSLGTGGPLEQYF.

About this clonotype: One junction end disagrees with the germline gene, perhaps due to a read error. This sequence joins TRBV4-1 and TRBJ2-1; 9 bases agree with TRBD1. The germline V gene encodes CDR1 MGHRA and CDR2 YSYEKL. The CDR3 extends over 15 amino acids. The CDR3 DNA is TGCCCCAGCAGCCGGGACAGGGACTCCTACAATGGGCAGTTCTTC. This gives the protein CPSSRDRDSYNGQFF.

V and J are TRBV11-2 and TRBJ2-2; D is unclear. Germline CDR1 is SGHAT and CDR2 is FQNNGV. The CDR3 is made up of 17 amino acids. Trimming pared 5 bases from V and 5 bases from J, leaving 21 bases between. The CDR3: CASSRQACSVVTGELFF. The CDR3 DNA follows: TGTGCCAGCAGCCGTCAAGCGTGTTCAGTAGTTACCGGGGAGCTGTTTTTT.